The 17 T cell receptor beta chains below all came from one sample that was sequenced in a study of T cell responses to AZD1222 COVID-19 vaccine. The method was immunoSEQ multiplex PCR; TCRdb's version includes in-frame clones alone and lacks a portion of them. The sample lists tens of thousands of clones, 75% to 85% seen once, with over 40% in the top ten. Source: peripheral blood, taken on day 0 of AZD1222 vaccination. The receptors derive from an adult in good health.

The chain is built from TRBV28 and TRBJ1-1, with D maybe TRBD1 (6 bases). The CDR3 has 15 amino acids. Looked up from germline, CDR1 is MDHEN and CDR2 is SYDVKM. V lost 2 bases to trimming and J lost 6 bases, with 16 bases between them. The CDR3 region is CASSLGGGVWAEAFF. CDR3 DNA sequence: TGTGCCAGCAGTTTAGGGGGGGGCGTTTGGGCTGAAGCTTTCTTT.

The chain recombines TRBV5-1 with TRBJ1-1; weak D call: TRBD1 (6 bases). The CDR3 is 12 amino acids. Trimming removed 1 base at V and 8 bases at J, with 9 bases between. Germline lookup yields CDR1 SGHRS and CDR2 YFSETQ. The CDR3 DNA is TGCGCCAGCAGCTTGACGGACAGCGAAGCTTTCTTT. This codes for CASSLTDSEAFF.

This clone was picked up a small number of times. The V and J genes are TRBV7-9 and TRBJ1-1; D gene ambiguous. The CDR3 sequence is 13 residues long. From germline, CDR1 is SEHNR and CDR2 FQNEAQ (reference sequence). V was cut by 5 bases and J by 5 bases, with 12 bases left in between. The CDR3 sequence: CASSPDGETEAFF. The CDR3 DNA sequence: TGTGCCAGCAGCCCGGACGGTGAAACTGAAGCTTTCTTT. The full variable domain, rest sourced from reference TRBV7-9 and TRBJ1-1, is DTGVSQNPRHKITKRGQNVTFRCDPISEHNRLYWYRQTLGQGPEFLTYFQNEAQLEKSRLLSDRFSAERPKGSFSTLEIQRTEQGDSAMYLCASSPDGETEAFFGQGTRLTVV.

V gene TRBV11-3 combines with J gene TRBJ1-2; possibly TRBD1 for D (5 bases). CDR3 length equals 11 residues. The germline V gene encodes CDR1 SGHNT and CDR2 YENEEA. The CDR3 loop reads CGIPRGGGYTF. The CDR3 DNA sequence: TGTGGCATCCCACGGGGGGGTGGCTACACCTTC.

The CDR3 region is CASSVAVTGELFF. The CDR3, as DNA: TGTGCCAGCAGCGTCGCGGTCACCGGGGAGCTGTTTTTT. This chain connects TRBV9 to TRBJ2-2; D is unresolved. The CDR3 covers 13 residues. Germline V lookup: CDR1 SGDLS, CDR2 YYNGEE. The V gene lost 2 bases and the J gene lost 4 bases, with 6 bases spanning the gap.

The chain is built from TRBV5-1 and TRBJ2-7, with D maybe TRBD1 (5 bases). This CDR3 region has 12 residues. Trimming removed 4 bases from V and 3 bases from J, with 8 bases in between. CDR1 and CDR2 from the germline V gene are SGHRS and YFSETQ. The chain's CDR3 is CASSGQGYEQYF. CDR3 sequence (DNA): TGCGCCAGCAGCGGGCAGGGCTACGAGCAGTACTTC.

This chain connects TRBV6-2 or TRBV6-3 to TRBJ2-2; 7 bases agree with TRBD2. With 6 bases clipped from V and 4 bases from J, the junction kept 17 bases outside the gene matches. In germline, CDR1 is MNHEY, CDR2 SVGEGT. This CDR3 contains 18 residues. CDR3 loop: CASSPGEGRTTSTGELFF. The CDR3 DNA sequence: TGTGCCAGCAGCCCTGGGGAGGGGCGGACGACATCCACCGGGGAGCTGTTTTTT.

This chain links TRBV30 with TRBJ2-7; unclear D gene. From germline, CDR1 is GTSNPN and CDR2 SVGIG (reference sequence). Deletions cut 5 bases from V and 0 bases from J, with 8 bases between. The CDR3 has 12 amino acids. CDR3 sequence: CAWQADSYEQYF. Written as DNA, the CDR3 is TGTGCCTGGCAGGCCGACTCCTACGAGCAGTACTTC.

The rearrangement joins TRBV5-1 to TRBJ2-1; 12 bases line up with TRBD2. Germline V CDR1 and CDR2: SGHRS, YFSETQ. This CDR3 is built from 15 residues. The V gene end was trimmed by 1 base and the J gene end by 9 bases; junction bases not matched to a gene: 5. The CDR3 here is CASSLRTSGEGEQFF. For the CDR3, the DNA is TGCGCCAGCAGCTTGAGGACTAGCGGGGAGGGTGAGCAGTTCTTC.

V and J are TRBV7-3 and TRBJ2-1, with 7 bases matching TRBD2. The germline V gene encodes CDR1 SGHTA and CDR2 FQGTGA. The V gene end was trimmed by 4 bases and the J gene end by 4 bases; junction bases not matched to a gene: 4. The CDR3 has 14 residues. The CDR3 sequence: CASSSQAGYNEQFF. CDR3 coding DNA: TGTGCCAGCAGCTCACAAGCGGGATACAATGAGCAGTTCTTC.

V usage is TRBV29-1 and J usage is TRBJ2-3; 9 nucleotides align to TRBD2. The CDR3 has 16 amino acids. CDR1 SQVTM and CDR2 ANQGSEA come from the germline V gene. The ends lost 0 bases at V and 6 bases at J; junction bases unmatched: 10. CDR3 loop: CSVEDWPGTSSDTQYF. In nucleotides, the CDR3 is TGCAGCGTTGAAGATTGGCCGGGGACTAGCTCCGATACGCAGTATTTT.

The chain carries TRBV30 and TRBJ1-1; tentatively, D is TRBD1 (5 bases). The germline gives CDR1 GTSNPN, CDR2 SVGIG (reference sequence). The CDR3 runs to 15 residues. The V end was cut by 3 bases, the J end by 5 bases, with 19 bases between. CDR3: CAWSQIGAGRTEAFF. DNA of the CDR3: TGTGCCTGGAGCCAGATAGGGGCAGGGAGAACTGAAGCTTTCTTT.

V and J are TRBV7-3 and TRBJ2-2; 11 bases are a match to TRBD2. The CDR3 consists of 17 residues. The germline V gene encodes CDR1 SGHTA and CDR2 FQGTGA. Trimming at V came to 2 bases and at J to 2 bases, leaving 4 bases not matched to a gene. CDR3: CASSLLAGGPNTGELFF. Written as DNA, the CDR3 is TGTGCCAGCAGCTTACTAGCGGGGGGTCCAAACACCGGGGAGCTGTTTTTT.

This clone was seen only a few times. The chain couples TRBV19 to TRBJ2-7; D could derive from TRBD1 or TRBD2 (5 bases each). The CDR3 runs to 16 residues. In germline, CDR1 is LNHDA, CDR2 SQIVND (reference sequence). The ends were cut back, 5 bases at V and 2 bases at J, with 19 bases in the middle. The DNA for the CDR3 is TGTGCCAGTAGTGACCCCCGGACGGGACCCACCTACGAGCAGTACTTC. It codes for CASSDPRTGPTYEQYF.

This clone appeared a single time. Its ends do not fully match the called genes, so a read error is possible. The rearrangement links TRBV19 to TRBJ1-2; 8 bases map to TRBD1. CDR3 length: 15 amino acids. Germline lookup yields CDR1 LNHDA and CDR2 SQIVND (reference sequence). DNA for the CDR3: TGTGCCAGTAGTATGAACACTCGCCCGGGACAGGAAACTTCCTTC. Translating gives CASSMNTRPGQETSF.

This sequence joins TRBV16 and TRBJ1-3; D remains unclear. Trimming removed 3 bases from V and 0 bases from J, with 6 bases in between. The CDR3 runs 14 residues. In germline, CDR1 is KGHSY, CDR2 FQNENV. CDR3 in DNA: TGTGCCAGCAGCCAGATTTCCTCTGGAAACACCATATATTTT. Amino acids: CASSQISSGNTIYF. Based on the CDR3 plus reference TRBV16 and TRBJ1-3, the full variable domain is GEEVAQTPKHLVRGEGQKAKLYCAPIKGHSYVFWYQQVLKNEFKFLISFQNENVFDETGMPKERFSAKCLPNSPCSLEIQATKLEDSAVYFCASSQISSGNTIYFGEGSWLTVV.

This clone was observed a handful of times. The chain recombines TRBV5-1 with TRBJ2-5; D is possibly TRBD1 or TRBD2 (6 bases each). V lost 1 base, J lost 4 bases, and 11 bases lay in between. The CDR3 extends over 14 amino acids. CDR1 and CDR2 (germline): SGHRS, YFSETQ. In nucleotides, the CDR3 is TGCGCCAGCAGCTTGAGGGGGGCGAGAGAGACCCAGTACTTC. Protein product: CASSLRGARETQYF.